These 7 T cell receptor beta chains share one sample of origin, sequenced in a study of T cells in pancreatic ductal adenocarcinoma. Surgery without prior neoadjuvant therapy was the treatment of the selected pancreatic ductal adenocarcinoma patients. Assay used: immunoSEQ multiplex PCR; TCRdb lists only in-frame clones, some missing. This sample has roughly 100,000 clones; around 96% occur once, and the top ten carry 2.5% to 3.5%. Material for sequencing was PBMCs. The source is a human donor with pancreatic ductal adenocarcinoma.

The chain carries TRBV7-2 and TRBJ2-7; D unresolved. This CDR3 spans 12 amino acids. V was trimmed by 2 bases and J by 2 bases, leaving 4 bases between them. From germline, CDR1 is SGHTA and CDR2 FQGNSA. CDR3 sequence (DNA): TGTGCCAGCAGCTTATATCCCTACGAGCAGTACTTC. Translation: CASSLYPYEQYF.

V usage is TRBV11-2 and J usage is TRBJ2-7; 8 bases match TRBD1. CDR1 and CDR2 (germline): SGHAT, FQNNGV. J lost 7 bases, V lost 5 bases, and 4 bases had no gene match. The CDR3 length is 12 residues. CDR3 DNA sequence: TGTGCCAGCAGCGCGACAGGGGTTGAGCAGTACTTC. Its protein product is CASSATGVEQYF.

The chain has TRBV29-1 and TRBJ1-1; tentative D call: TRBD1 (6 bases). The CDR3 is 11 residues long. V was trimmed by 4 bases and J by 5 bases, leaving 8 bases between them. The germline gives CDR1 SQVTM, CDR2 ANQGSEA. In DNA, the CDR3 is TGCAGCGTTGGGACAGTGACTGAAGCTTTCTTT. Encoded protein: CSVGTVTEAFF.

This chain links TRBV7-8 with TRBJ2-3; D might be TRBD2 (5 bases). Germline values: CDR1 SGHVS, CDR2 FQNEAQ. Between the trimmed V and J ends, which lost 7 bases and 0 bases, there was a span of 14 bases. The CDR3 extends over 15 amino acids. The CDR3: CASTRNGLSTDTQYF. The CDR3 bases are TGTGCCAGCACAAGGAACGGACTGAGCACAGATACGCAGTATTTT.

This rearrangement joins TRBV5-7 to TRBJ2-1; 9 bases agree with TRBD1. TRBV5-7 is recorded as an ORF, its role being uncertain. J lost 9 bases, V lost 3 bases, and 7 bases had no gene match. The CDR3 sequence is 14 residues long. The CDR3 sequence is CASSYGQGKCEQFF. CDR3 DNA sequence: TGTGCCAGCAGCTACGGACAGGGGAAGTGTGAGCAGTTCTTC.

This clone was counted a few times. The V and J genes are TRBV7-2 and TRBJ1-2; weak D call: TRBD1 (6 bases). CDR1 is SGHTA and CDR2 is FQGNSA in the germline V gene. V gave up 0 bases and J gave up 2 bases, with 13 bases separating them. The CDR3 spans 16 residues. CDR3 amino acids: CASSLAVTQGNYGYTF. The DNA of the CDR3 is TGTGCCAGCAGCTTAGCGGTAACACAGGGCAACTATGGCTACACCTTC.

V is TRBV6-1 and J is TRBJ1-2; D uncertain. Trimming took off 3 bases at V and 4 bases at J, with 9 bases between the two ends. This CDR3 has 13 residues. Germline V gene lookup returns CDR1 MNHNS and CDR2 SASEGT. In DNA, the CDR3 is TGTGCCAGCAGTGACTCGAACAGCTATGGCTACACCTTC. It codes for CASSDSNSYGYTF.